Below, one T cell receptor beta chain is given with its context. V was clipped by 2 bases and J by 2 bases; unmatched bases: 5. The CDR3 runs to 15 residues. Germline values: CDR1 MGHRA, CDR2 YSYEKL. The sample comes from a study of CD8+ T cells in alopecia areata. Extraction of RNA preceded its reverse transcription into cDNA, which served as the sequencing template. Assay used: immunoSEQ multiplex PCR; TCRdb lists only in-frame clones, some missing. The table lists about 140,000 clones, around 49% of them singletons. Sequenced material: CD4+ T cells sorted from blood, taken at week 0. The V and J genes are TRBV4-1 and TRBJ2-7, with 8 bases that match TRBD1. The receptor was isolated from a human donor with alopecia areata. CDR3 nucleotide sequence: TGCGCCAGCAGCCAACCGGACAGGGTTGCCTACGAGCAGTACTTC. Protein sequence: CASSQPDRVAYEQYF.